The 7 T cell receptor beta chains presented below share a single source sample, sequenced in a study of PD-L1 blockade in urothelial cancer. The method was immunoSEQ multiplex PCR; TCRdb's version includes in-frame clones alone and lacks a portion of them. The repertoire has around 71,000 clones, around four fifths of them found once; the top ten carry approximately 7.1%. Sample time point: pretreatment peripheral blood. Material: PBMCs, obtained around atezolizumab (anti-PD-L1) treatment. The receptors were gathered from a man in his forties with urothelial cancer.

J is TRBJ2-7 and V is TRBV5-1; 7 positions match TRBD1. Germline assignment: CDR1 SGHRS and CDR2 YFSETQ. After removal of 6 bases from V and 3 bases from J, the junction contained 9 bases not matched to a gene. There are 14 residues in the CDR3. The CDR3 bases are TGCGCCAGCAAAGGACAGGATGGAGGCTACGAGCAGTACTTC. This gives the protein CASKGQDGGYEQYF.

V usage is TRBV5-1 and J usage is TRBJ1-1; D is perhaps TRBD1 (6 bases). The germline V gene encodes CDR1 SGHRS and CDR2 YFSETQ. Trimming left V 5 bases short and J 1 base short, with 12 bases between. This CDR3 spans 14 amino acids. The CDR3 bases are TGCGCCAGCAGGGTGGTAGGGGGGAACACTGAAGCTTTCTTT. Encoded protein: CASRVVGGNTEAFF.

The chain uses TRBV7-9 and TRBJ2-7, with 8 nucleotides matching TRBD1. With 8 bases clipped from V and 6 bases from J, the junction kept 6 bases outside the gene matches. The CDR3 is 12 amino acids. Germline V lookup: CDR1 SEHNR, CDR2 FQNEAQ (reference sequence). The CDR3 is CASRRGRGEQYF. Written as DNA, the CDR3 is TGTGCCAGCCGCAGGGGGCGCGGCGAGCAGTACTTC.

The chain carries TRBV5-6 and TRBJ2-1, with TRBD2 identical over 8 bases. The CDR3 runs to 14 residues. The V and J ends lost 6 bases and 9 bases, in that order; junction bases with no gene match: 11. Germline V lookup: CDR1 SGHDT, CDR2 YYEEEE. The DNA for the CDR3 is TGTGCCAGCATACCGGGACTAGGTCTTTCTGAGCAGTTCTTC. Its translation is CASIPGLGLSEQFF.

CDR3 nucleotide sequence: TGTGCCAGCAGCGTAGGTAGGGGGCTTTCTAAAACTGAAGCTTTCTTT. Translating gives CASSVGRGLSKTEAFF. The genes are TRBV9 and TRBJ1-1, with 7 bases fitting TRBD1. Looked up from germline, CDR1 is SGDLS and CDR2 is YYNGEE. With V trimmed by 0 bases and J by 5 bases, 10 bases remained unmatched. The length of the CDR3 is 16 residues.

The genes are TRBV5-1 and TRBJ1-2; the match to TRBD1 covers 8 bases. The V gene's germline CDR1 is SGHRS and CDR2 YFSETQ. The CDR3 is 14 amino acids. Trimming took 4 bases from V and 4 from J; bases not matched to a gene: 6. The CDR3 bases are TGCGCCAGCAGCGAAGGACAGGGTGGCTATGGCTACACCTTC. Its protein product is CASSEGQGGYGYTF.

The chain combines TRBV5-1 with TRBJ2-4; 8 bases are shared with TRBD1. Germline V CDR1 and CDR2: SGHRS, YFSETQ. V shed 4 bases, J shed 3 bases, and the junction held 6 bases outside the gene matches. This CDR3 comprises 15 residues. The CDR3 loop is CASSAGGRGKNIQYF. The DNA for the CDR3 is TGCGCCAGCAGCGCAGGGGGCCGCGGCAAAAACATTCAGTACTTC.